The next 16 T cell receptor beta chains were all read from a single sample in a study of T cells in Graves' hyperthyroidism and ophthalmopathy (dated by TCRdb to between 2018 and 2020). Libraries were prepared through multiplex PCR. Sequencer: Illumina HiSeq 2000. Amplification of TCR beta CDR3 regions was carried out from RNA transcripts. For the first round of RT-PCR on the TCR CDR3, the HTBI primer set was used together with the Qiagen OneStep RT-PCR kit. TCRdb cleaned the public reads at Q25 with fastp, built clones with MiXCR and kept in-frame beta chains. Every distinct CDR3 protein forms one entry, paired with its most common genes and DNA. The sample contains a few hundred thousand distinct CDR3 sequences, under 60% of them found a single time. About 8.2% of the sample lies in the top ten. Material for sequencing was peripheral blood or thyroid tissue (not recorded which). The receptor source for this set is a woman in her late teens or twenties with Graves' hyperthyroidism. Donor details come from another sample of the same person, matched by shared clones.

The CDR3 reads CASSDPRDDTYEQYF. The CDR3 DNA sequence: TGTGCCAGCAGTGACCCCCGGGACGATACCTACGAGCAGTACTTC. The chain combines TRBV2 with TRBJ2-7; D may match TRBD1 or TRBD2 (5 bases each). This CDR3 is built from 15 residues. V was trimmed by 3 bases and J by 2 bases, leaving 14 bases between them. CDR1 is SNHLY, CDR2 FYNNEI, per germline.

This clonotype was detected a few times. This chain joins TRBV20-1 and TRBJ2-7; D could derive from TRBD1 or TRBD2 (5 bases each). Trimming stripped 1 base from V and 5 bases from J, with 15 bases between. The germline gives CDR1 DFQATT, CDR2 SNEGSKA (reference sequence). The CDR3 consists of 14 residues. The CDR3 DNA is TGCAGTGCTAGAGCCGCCGGGACCCCCGACGAGCAGTACTTC. Protein sequence: CSARAAGTPDEQYF.

The table lists this clonotype with many counts. V usage is TRBV2 and J usage is TRBJ1-1; maybe TRBD1 (5 bases). CDR3 length: 15 amino acids. Trimming left V 2 bases short and J 1 base short, with 11 bases between. Per germline, CDR1 SNHLY and CDR2 FYNNEI. The CDR3: CASSETRQPNTEAFF. CDR3 bases: TGTGCCAGCAGTGAAACGAGACAGCCGAACACTGAAGCTTTCTTT.

V gene TRBV15 combines with J gene TRBJ1-5; 7 nucleotides line up with TRBD1. CDR3 length: 15 residues. CDR1 is LNHNV and CDR2 is YYDKDF in the germline V gene (reference sequence). V was clipped by 3 bases and J by 7 bases; unmatched bases: 9. CDR3 in DNA: TGTGCCACCAGCAGGCGACAGGGCGGGCGGCAGCCCCAGCATTTT. This codes for CATSRRQGGRQPQHF.

The CDR3 is CASSLFGTPDTEAFF. DNA of the CDR3: TGTGCCAGCAGCTTATTCGGGACGCCTGACACTGAAGCTTTCTTT. V is TRBV7-2 and J is TRBJ1-1; the D gene is possibly TRBD1 (5 bases). V dropped 2 bases and J dropped 3 bases, with 13 bases sitting between them. Per germline, CDR1 SGHTA and CDR2 FQGNSA. This CDR3 has 15 amino acids.

The genes are TRBV7-8 and TRBJ2-2; 7 bases agree with TRBD1. Germline V gene data show CDR1 as SGHVS and CDR2 as FQNEAQ. The CDR3 spans 15 residues. V gave up 6 bases and J gave up 5 bases; unmatched junction bases: 9. Here the CDR3 DNA reads TGTGCCAGCAGGCGAGACAGGGTGGGAACCGGGGAGCTGTTTTTT. Translating it yields CASRRDRVGTGELFF.

The CDR3 DNA is TGTGCCAGCAGTTTCGAAAGGGTGGGGGAAAAACTGTTTTTT. This translates into CASSFERVGEKLFF. The chain joins TRBV2 to TRBJ1-4, with D hard to call. V gave up 5 bases and J gave up 8 bases, with 15 bases separating them. Germline lookup yields CDR1 SNHLY and CDR2 FYNNEI. The CDR3 has 14 amino acids.

This chain links TRBV7-2 with TRBJ2-7; weak D call: TRBD2 (6 bases). Germline V gene data show CDR1 as SGHTA and CDR2 as FQGNSA. This CDR3 is 15 amino acids long. V was trimmed by 5 bases and J by 5 bases, leaving 19 bases between them. CDR3 sequence (DNA): TGTGCCAGCAGCCCGCCCGGGACTGCGAAACACGAGCAGTACTTC. Protein: CASSPPGTAKHEQYF. The full variable domain, with the rest looked up from reference TRBV7-2 and TRBJ2-7, is GAGVSQSPSNKVTEKGKDVELRCDPISGHTALYWYRQSLGQGLEFLIYFQGNSAPDKSGLPSDRFSAERTGGSVSTLTIQRTQQEDSAVYLCASSPPGTAKHEQYFGPGTRLTVT.

With regard to this clonotype: Its ends do not fully match the called genes, so a read error is possible. The rearrangement links TRBV10-3 to TRBJ2-6; TRBD1 is a possible D gene (6 bases). The length of the CDR3 is 15 residues. Germline lookup yields CDR1 ENHRY and CDR2 SYGVKD. CDR3 sequence: CASSYGQSGANVLTF. CDR3 bases: TGTGCCAGCAGTTACGGACAGTCTGGGGCCAACGTCCTGACTTTC.

This clonotype appeared many times. V is TRBV6-5 and J is TRBJ1-6; D gene unclear. Trimming left V 6 bases short and J 8 bases short, with 8 bases between. The V gene's germline CDR1 is MNHEY and CDR2 SVGAGI. The CDR3 covers 12 residues. The CDR3 loop is CASSRQHSPLHF. CDR3 nucleotides: TGTGCCAGCAGCCGACAACATTCACCCCTCCACTTT.

As concerns this clonotype: A much larger clone is a single base away; this may be a read error. The V call is TRBV7-9, the J call TRBJ2-7; D call uncertain. Per germline, CDR1 SEHNR and CDR2 FQNEAQ (reference sequence). The CDR3 has 15 amino acids. Trimming took 5 bases from V and 6 from J, leaving 20 bases between them. CDR3 protein: CASSAAGVASGEQYF. The CDR3 DNA reads TGTGCCAGCAGCGCCGCCGGAGTAGCTTCGGGCGAGCAGTACTTC.

This clonotype turned up a few times. This rearrangement joins TRBV7-2 to TRBJ1-2, with D possibly being TRBD1 (5 bases). Trimming pared 6 bases from V and 4 bases from J, leaving 12 bases between. The CDR3 length is 13 residues. From germline, CDR1 is SGHTA and CDR2 FQGNSA. CDR3 sequence: CASSGDRLYGYTF. DNA for the CDR3: TGTGCCAGCAGTGGGGACCGACTCTATGGCTACACCTTC.

Details on this clonotype: This may be a read error: a much more frequent sequence differs by one nucleotide. V usage is TRBV11-1 and J usage is TRBJ1-2; D uncertain. This CDR3 comprises 12 residues. Deletions cut 4 bases from V and 6 bases from J, with 9 bases between. Germline V gene sequence: CDR1 SGHAT, CDR2 FQDESV (reference sequence). In DNA form, the CDR3 reads TGTGCCAGCAGCTCCCCCCCGAATGGCTACACCTTC. Translating gives CASSSPPNGYTF.

Note on this clonotype: The junction departs from the called germline gene at one end, perhaps through a read error. The V and J genes are TRBV10-3 and TRBJ1-2; D perhaps matches TRBD1 (6 bases). The length of the CDR3 is 14 residues. Germline CDR1 ENHRY, CDR2 SYGVKD. DNA for the CDR3: TGTGCCAGCAGTGAAACGGGGGGCCACTATGGCTACACCTTC. Translation gives CASSETGGHYGYTF.

The CDR3 bases are TGTGCCAGCAGCCAGTACGGGGGGCCCTACGAGCAGTACTTC. It encodes CASSQYGGPYEQYF. The chain uses TRBV7-6 and TRBJ2-7; possibly TRBD2 for D (7 bases). With 5 bases removed from V and 2 bases from J, the gap between germline ends came to 13 bases. The length of the CDR3 is 14 residues. The germline V gene has CDR1 SGHVS and CDR2 FNYEAQ. The complete variable domain, with remaining parts taken from reference TRBV7-6 and TRBJ2-7, reads GAGVSQSPRYKVTKRGQDVALRCDPISGHVSLYWYRQALGQGPEFLTYFNYEAQQDKSGLPNDRFSAERPEGSISTLTIQRTEQRDSAMYRCASSQYGGPYEQYFGPGTRLTVT.

This clonotype was found many times. The chain uses TRBV7-2 and TRBJ1-6; D is perhaps TRBD1 (6 bases). Trimming shortened V by 4 bases and J by 13 bases, and 8 bases separated the two germline ends. The CDR3 spans 11 residues. Germline V gives CDR1 SGHTA, CDR2 FQGNSA. The CDR3 protein is CASSSRGPLHF. CDR3 coding DNA: TGTGCCAGCAGCTCTAGGGGGCCCCTCCACTTT.